One and the same sample provided the 8 T cell receptor beta chains below, sequenced in a study of CD8+ T cells in alopecia areata. Treatment given: oral pan-JAK inhibitor, 5-10 mg twice daily. Isolated RNA was reverse transcribed into cDNA used as the sequencing template. The assay was immunoSEQ multiplex PCR, and TCRdb's table has in-frame clones only and misses some. The sample holds 150,000 to 250,000 clones; roughly 64% are singletons and the top ten take about 5.1%. The material sequenced was CD4+ T cells sorted from blood, taken at week 24, from a patient treated with tofacitinib. These TCRs come from a human donor with alopecia areata.

The rearrangement links TRBV6-6 to TRBJ1-2; 7 bases agree with TRBD1. The J segment lost 4 bases and the V segment lost 0 bases, leaving 2 bases of the junction unmatched. The CDR3 totals 14 residues. The germline gives CDR1 MNHNY, CDR2 SVGAGI (reference sequence). The CDR3 DNA follows: TGTGCCAGCAGTTACTCGGACAGGTCCTATGGCTACACCTTC. It yields the protein CASSYSDRSYGYTF.

The chain links TRBV7-2 to TRBJ2-7; 10 nucleotides align to TRBD2. In germline, CDR1 is SGHTA, CDR2 FQGNSA. The CDR3 has 15 residues. V was clipped by 3 bases and J by 4 bases; unmatched bases: 6. The CDR3 region is CASSFPLAGEYEQYF. In DNA form, the CDR3 reads TGTGCCAGCAGCTTCCCTCTAGCGGGGGAATACGAGCAGTACTTC.

CDR3 amino acids: CASSLAGDRSTDTQYF. Written as DNA, the CDR3 is TGTGCCAGCAGCTTAGCCGGGGACCGGAGCACAGATACGCAGTATTTT. The chain employs TRBV7-9 and TRBJ2-3; D may match TRBD1 or TRBD2 (5 bases each). CDR3 size: 16 residues. Trimming took 0 bases from V and 0 from J, leaving 10 bases between them. Germline-derived CDR1 and CDR2 are SEHNR and FQNEAQ (reference sequence).

V gene TRBV7-9 combines with J gene TRBJ1-1, with a weak D call TRBD1 (6 bases). The CDR3 contains 14 residues. The V and J ends lost 2 bases and 4 bases respectively, with 11 bases between them. The germline V gene encodes CDR1 SEHNR and CDR2 FQNEAQ (reference sequence). The CDR3 here is CASSLRQDSTEAFF. The CDR3 nucleotides read TGTGCCAGCAGCTTACGTCAGGACAGCACTGAAGCTTTCTTT.

The chain has TRBV6-6 and TRBJ2-6; the D gene is possibly TRBD2 (6 bases). Germline V gene sequence: CDR1 MNHNY, CDR2 SVGAGI (reference sequence). V was cut by 5 bases and J by 12 bases, with 20 bases left in between. This CDR3 has 15 residues. The CDR3 DNA follows: TGTGCCAGCAGTCGCGGAGGGGTCCGAGCAAGCGTCCTGACTTTC. Encoded protein: CASSRGGVRASVLTF.

The chain recombines TRBV4-1 with TRBJ2-7; D unresolved. CDR1 is MGHRA and CDR2 is YSYEKL in the germline V gene. This CDR3 has 15 residues. The ends were cut back, 1 base at V and 4 bases at J, with 14 bases in the middle. The chain's CDR3 is CASSQATPLGYEQYF. The CDR3 nucleotides are TGCGCCAGCAGCCAAGCTACACCCCTGGGGTACGAGCAGTACTTC.

This clone has just a few counts. The chain recombines TRBV10-3 with TRBJ2-5; 14 nucleotides line up with TRBD2. The CDR3 has 16 residues. Germline CDR1 is ENHRY and CDR2 is SYGVKD. The V and J ends lost 11 bases and 3 bases, in that order; junction bases with no gene match: 11. The CDR3 DNA is TGTGCCTCCAGCCCCCAGACTAGCGGGGGGGAAGAGACCCAGTACTTC. Amino acids: CASSPQTSGGEETQYF.

The chain links TRBV19 to TRBJ2-5; D possibly corresponds to TRBD1 (6 bases). V was cut by 6 bases and J by 3 bases, with 8 bases left in between. Germline assignment: CDR1 LNHDA and CDR2 SQIVND (reference sequence). CDR3 length: 12 residues. In nucleotides, the CDR3 is TGTGCCAGTAGGAACAGGGAAGAGACCCAGTACTTC. Its translation: CASRNREETQYF. Full variable domain (remainder filled in from reference TRBV19 and TRBJ2-5): DGGITQSPKYLFRKEGQNVTLSCEQNLNHDAMYWYRQDPGQGLRLIYYSQIVNDFQKGDIAEGYSVSREKKESFPLTVTSAQKNPTAFYLCASRNREETQYFGPGTRLLVL.